The 29 T cell receptor beta chains given below trace back to one sample, sequenced in a study of blood T cell repertoires in COVID-19. Sequencing was performed with immunoSEQ multiplex PCR; in TCRdb, only in-frame clones are kept and a portion is missing. This table holds more than 55,000 clones, just over 85% found once. Sequencing used peripheral blood. The receptors come from a woman of 80 years or more with acute or convalescent COVID-19.

This clone was picked up one time. The chain links TRBV5-1 to TRBJ1-5; 8 bases are shared with TRBD1. The V gene end was trimmed by 4 bases and the J gene end by 2 bases; junction bases not matched to a gene: 8. CDR1 is SGHRS, CDR2 YFSETQ, per germline. CDR3 length: 16 amino acids. In nucleotides, the CDR3 is TGCGCCAGCAGCATAAATCCGACAGGGGGCAATCAGCCCCAGCATTTT. Translation: CASSINPTGGNQPQHF.

The gene calls are TRBV19 and TRBJ2-4, with D perhaps TRBD1 (5 bases). This CDR3 spans 15 amino acids. Germline V CDR1 and CDR2: LNHDA, SQIVND (reference sequence). Trimming shortened V by 1 base and J by 1 base, and 8 bases separated the two germline ends. The CDR3 DNA follows: TGTGCCAGTAGTATAGGACAGTGGGCCAAAAACATTCAGTACTTC. Its translation is CASSIGQWAKNIQYF. Full variable domain (missing parts from reference TRBV19 and TRBJ2-4): DGGITQSPKYLFRKEGQNVTLSCEQNLNHDAMYWYRQDPGQGLRLIYYSQIVNDFQKGDIAEGYSVSREKKESFPLTVTSAQKNPTAFYLCASSIGQWAKNIQYFGAGTRLSVL.

The chain employs TRBV10-3 and TRBJ1-2; D ambiguous. Trimming cost V 11 bases and J 7 bases, with 17 bases left between them. This CDR3 has 12 residues. Germline values: CDR1 ENHRY, CDR2 SYGVKD. The CDR3 loop is CAASALESGYTF. The CDR3 region has the DNA TGTGCCGCCAGCGCCTTGGAAAGTGGCTACACCTTC.

The chain carries TRBV30 and TRBJ2-7; no clear D gene. Germline V lookup: CDR1 GTSNPN, CDR2 SVGIG (reference sequence). CDR3 length: 11 amino acids. The V gene lost 0 bases and the J gene lost 3 bases, with 3 bases spanning the gap. As DNA, the CDR3 is TGTGCCTGGAGTGTTTACTACGAGCAGTACTTC. Its translation: CAWSVYYEQYF.

This chain links TRBV4-1 with TRBJ2-3; 8 bases are a match to TRBD2. The CDR3 sequence is 16 residues long. V was pared by 0 bases and J by 2 bases, with 4 bases of the junction left unmatched. Germline CDR1 MGHRA, CDR2 YSYEKL. This CDR3 reads CASSQEPGGPTDTQYF. The CDR3 region has the DNA TGCGCCAGCAGCCAAGAACCGGGGGGGCCCACAGATACGCAGTATTTT.

The CDR3 coding sequence is TGTGCCAGCAGCCCGACTCCAGCGCCACGAGGGGGGGAGCTGTTTTTT. Translating it yields CASSPTPAPRGGELFF. The chain links TRBV3-1 (or the pseudogene TRBV3-2) to TRBJ2-2; possibly TRBD2 for D (5 bases). V lost 4 bases and J lost 8, with 20 bases in between. The CDR3 is made up of 16 amino acids. Germline V CDR1 and CDR2: LGHDT, YNNKEL (reference sequence).

V gene TRBV9 combines with J gene TRBJ2-7, with D unresolved. Germline V gene sequence: CDR1 SGDLS, CDR2 YYNGEE. V lost 2 bases to trimming and J lost 0 bases, with 6 bases between them. This CDR3 contains 13 residues. In nucleotides, the CDR3 is TGTGCCAGCAGCGTGGGCAGCTCCTACGAGCAGTACTTC. This sequence encodes CASSVGSSYEQYF.

The gene calls are TRBV7-3 and TRBJ2-3, with 10 bases that match TRBD2. This CDR3 is built from 15 residues. Trimming at V came to 5 bases and at J to 1 base, leaving 3 bases not matched to a gene. The germline V gene has CDR1 SGHTA and CDR2 FQGTGA. The CDR3 loop reads CASSQTSGGTDTQYF. The CDR3 DNA reads as TGTGCCAGCAGCCAAACTAGCGGGGGCACAGATACGCAGTATTTT.

This clone was seen a few times. This chain links TRBV4-1 with TRBJ1-6; D is perhaps TRBD1 (6 bases). The germline V gene has CDR1 MGHRA and CDR2 YSYEKL. Trimming took off 5 bases at V and 7 bases at J, with 15 bases between the two ends. The CDR3 is 15 amino acids. CDR3 nucleotide sequence: TGCGCCAGCAGCTTCATGACAGGTTCGAATTCACCCCTCCACTTT. It is translated as CASSFMTGSNSPLHF.

The chain uses TRBV30 and TRBJ1-1; D gene unclear. The CDR3 runs 12 residues. Germline CDR1 is GTSNPN and CDR2 is SVGIG (reference sequence). The V gene lost 3 bases and the J gene lost 6 bases, with 11 bases spanning the gap. The CDR3 bases are TGTGCCTGGAGCGCGATTGGTGCTGAAGCTTTCTTT. Amino acids: CAWSAIGAEAFF.

This chain's CDR3 is CASSNSPGTGIQPQHF. The CDR3 DNA is TGTGCCAGCAGCAACTCCCCCGGGACAGGGATTCAGCCCCAGCATTTT. This chain links TRBV7-2 with TRBJ1-5; 9 nucleotides agree with TRBD1. The germline V gene has CDR1 SGHTA and CDR2 FQGNSA. Trimming removed 5 bases from V and 6 bases from J; junction bases left unmatched: 11. The CDR3 consists of 16 residues.

This sequence joins TRBV5-4 and TRBJ2-5, with 7 positions matching TRBD2. V lost 3 bases to trimming and J lost 0 bases; unmatched junction nucleotides: 5. The CDR3 is 15 amino acids. The germline CDR1 and CDR2 sequences are SGHNT and YYREEE (reference sequence). This CDR3 is CASSYQAGYQETQYF. Here the CDR3 DNA reads TGTGCCAGCAGCTACCAAGCGGGGTACCAAGAGACCCAGTACTTC.

The chain uses TRBV7-2 and TRBJ2-1, with 9 bases matching TRBD2. Unmatched junction bases numbered 10, after V lost 8 bases and J lost 8 bases. This CDR3 is built from 14 residues. The germline V gene encodes CDR1 SGHTA and CDR2 FQGNSA. This CDR3 is CASSAGGQGYEQFF. Here the CDR3 DNA reads TGTGCCAGCTCGGCGGGGGGGCAGGGCTATGAGCAGTTCTTC.

The J gene is TRBJ1-2, the V gene TRBV6-5; D gene unclear. V was shortened by 7 bases and J by 2 bases, with 14 bases between the two germline ends. The CDR3 spans 14 residues. Germline assignment: CDR1 MNHEY and CDR2 SVGAGI. The CDR3 bases are TGTGCCAGCACCCAGAAGCGCAGCAACTATGGCTACACCTTC. Translation gives CASTQKRSNYGYTF.

The chain links TRBV7-9 to TRBJ1-6, with D hard to call. This CDR3 is built from 12 residues. CDR1 is SEHNR and CDR2 is FQNEAQ in the germline V gene (reference sequence). Trimming took off 3 bases at V and 8 bases at J, with 5 bases between the two ends. The CDR3 coding sequence is TGTGCCAGCAGCTTGCGGGATTCACCCCTCCACTTT. This codes for CASSLRDSPLHF.

This chain connects TRBV5-1 to TRBJ1-1; D not resolved. There are 14 residues in the CDR3. V dropped 5 bases and J dropped 1 base, with 12 bases sitting between them. The germline V gene has CDR1 SGHRS and CDR2 YFSETQ. CDR3 coding DNA: TGCGCCAGCAGTTTTTTACAGCCGAACACTGAAGCTTTCTTT. Translation gives CASSFLQPNTEAFF.

This clone was seen a handful of times. The chain combines TRBV6-2 or TRBV6-3 with TRBJ2-7; TRBD2 is a possible D gene (6 bases). Germline V gene sequence: CDR1 MNHEY, CDR2 SVGEGT. This CDR3 is 11 amino acids long. Trimming stripped 3 bases from V and 12 bases from J, with 12 bases between. CDR3 sequence: CASSYLEGLYF. Here the CDR3 DNA reads TGTGCCAGCAGTTATCTGGAGGGTCTGTACTTC.

There are a few counts of this clone. The chain couples TRBV6-2 or TRBV6-3 to TRBJ1-1; D is perhaps TRBD1 (6 bases). Germline assignment: CDR1 MNHEY and CDR2 SVGEGT. The length of the CDR3 is 12 residues. V lost 1 base and J 10 bases, leaving 10 bases between the germline ends. The CDR3 spells CASSYFGTLAFF. The CDR3 DNA is TGTGCCAGCAGTTACTTCGGGACACTAGCTTTCTTT.

The chain joins TRBV12-5 to TRBJ1-5, with D uncertain. The CDR3 length is 12 residues. V gave up 1 base and J gave up 9 bases, with 7 bases separating them. CDR1 LGHNT and CDR2 FRNRAP come from the germline V gene. In DNA form, the CDR3 reads TGTGCTAGTGGTTTGGAAGCGGGGCCCCAGCATTTT. This encodes CASGLEAGPQHF.

The sample holds one count of this clone. This chain connects TRBV19 to TRBJ2-2; 10 bases fit TRBD2. The junction had 10 bases not matched to a gene; V was cut back by 10 bases and J by 2 bases. Germline V gives CDR1 LNHDA, CDR2 SQIVND (reference sequence). This CDR3 is 16 amino acids long. The CDR3 spells CATTFSGGLNTGELFF. The DNA of the CDR3 is TGTGCCACCACATTTAGCGGGGGGCTTAACACCGGGGAGCTGTTTTTT.

Only one count was recorded for this clone. The chain carries TRBV6-2 or TRBV6-3 and TRBJ2-7, with a possible D match to TRBD1 (6 bases). Trimming took 3 bases from V and 3 from J, leaving 15 bases between them. CDR3 length: 15 amino acids. Germline V gene data show CDR1 as MNHEY and CDR2 as SVGEGT. The CDR3 DNA sequence: TGTGCCAGCAGTTATGGGGGCGCTTCAAACTACGAGCAGTACTTC. It yields the protein CASSYGGASNYEQYF.

This clone has only one observation. The chain employs TRBV5-1 and TRBJ1-1; 7 nucleotides align to TRBD1. Germline V gene lookup returns CDR1 SGHRS and CDR2 YFSETQ. V was clipped by 4 bases and J by 1 base; unmatched bases: 10. The length of the CDR3 is 16 residues. The CDR3 DNA reads as TGCGCCAGCAGCGGTTTATTACAGGGGAAGAACACTGAAGCTTTCTTT. Its translation: CASSGLLQGKNTEAFF.

The count of this clone is one. The chain carries TRBV11-2 and TRBJ2-2; 9 nucleotides agree with TRBD2. Germline CDR1 reads SGHAT; CDR2 reads FQNNGV. V lost 5 bases and J lost 3; bases outside the gene matches: 1. The CDR3 covers 14 residues. The CDR3 is CASSRTSDTGELFF. As DNA, the CDR3 is TGTGCCAGCAGCCGGACTAGCGACACCGGGGAGCTGTTTTTT.

The V gene is TRBV19, the J gene TRBJ2-7; 12 nucleotides agree with TRBD1. V lost 4 bases and J lost 1; bases outside the gene matches: 2. CDR3 size: 15 residues. CDR1 and CDR2 (germline): LNHDA, SQIVND (reference sequence). The CDR3 protein is CASSTGQGASYEQYF. In nucleotides, the CDR3 is TGTGCCAGTAGTACGGGACAGGGGGCGTCCTACGAGCAGTACTTC.

The rearrangement uses TRBV6-5 and TRBJ1-1; no clear D gene. This CDR3 has 13 amino acids. Germline CDR1 MNHEY, CDR2 SVGAGI. Trimming took off 8 bases at V and 1 base at J, with 11 bases between the two ends. CDR3 protein: CASRAVRNTEAFF. The CDR3 bases are TGTGCCAGCCGAGCGGTTCGGAACACTGAAGCTTTCTTT.

The V and J genes are TRBV5-1 and TRBJ1-2; 10 bases are a match to TRBD1. After removal of 4 bases from V and 6 bases from J, the junction contained 6 bases not matched to a gene. This CDR3 has 14 amino acids. Germline lookup yields CDR1 SGHRS and CDR2 YFSETQ. The CDR3 protein is CASSSGTGADGYTF. The CDR3 DNA reads as TGCGCCAGCAGCAGCGGGACAGGGGCGGATGGCTACACCTTC.

This clone appeared a single time. The CDR3 region is CASSLFGQGGNTIYF. The CDR3 region has the DNA TGTGCCAGCAGCTTATTCGGGCAGGGCGGAAACACCATATATTTT. This sequence joins TRBV7-2 and TRBJ1-3; D is perhaps TRBD1 (5 bases). The V end lost 2 bases, the J end lost 4 bases, and 12 bases lay between the germline ends. Germline V CDR1 and CDR2: SGHTA, FQGNSA. The CDR3 contains 15 residues.

V usage is TRBV7-9 and J usage is TRBJ2-2, with D possibly being TRBD2 (5 bases). The CDR3 has 14 residues. Trimming shortened V by 1 base and J by 7 bases, and 10 bases separated the two germline ends. CDR1 is SEHNR, CDR2 FQNEAQ, per germline (reference sequence). Here the CDR3 DNA reads TGTGCCAGCAGCTTAGGTGGGAGAGGCGGGGAGCTGTTTTTT. Translation gives CASSLGGRGGELFF.

Here the CDR3 DNA reads TGTGCCAGCTCCCCGTACCAAGAGACCCAGTACTTC. It specifies CASSPYQETQYF. The chain combines TRBV18 with TRBJ2-5; D is unresolved. This CDR3 contains 12 residues. V lost 6 bases to trimming and J lost 0 bases, with 5 bases between them. Germline assignment: CDR1 KGHSH and CDR2 LQKENI. The complete variable domain, with remaining parts taken from reference TRBV18 and TRBJ2-5, reads NAGVMQNPRHLVRRRGQEARLRCSPMKGHSHVYWYRQLPEEGLKFMVYLQKENIIDESGMPKERFSAEFPKEGPSILRIQQVVRGDSAAYFCASSPYQETQYFGPGTRLLVL.